The T cell receptor (beta chain) described here comes from a study of blood T cell repertoires in COVID-19. Germline CDR1 MNHEY, CDR2 SMNVEV (reference sequence). V was pared by 4 bases and J by 2 bases, with 10 bases of the junction left unmatched. There are 17 residues in the CDR3. Produced via immunoSEQ multiplex PCR; TCRdb's table is partial and in-frame only. The repertoire holds more than 200,000 clones, with roughly 91% as singletons. This clonotype was sampled from a man under 40 in a cohort exposed to, infected with or recovered from COVID-19 (not recorded which). This chain uses TRBV27 with TRBJ1-5, with TRBD1 matching 8 bases. The sample was PBMCs or T cells enriched from blood (not recorded which). In nucleotides, the CDR3 is TGTGCCAGCAGTTCCCTTATGGACAGGGCCGGCAATCAGCCCCAGCATTTT. Translating gives CASSSLMDRAGNQPQHF.